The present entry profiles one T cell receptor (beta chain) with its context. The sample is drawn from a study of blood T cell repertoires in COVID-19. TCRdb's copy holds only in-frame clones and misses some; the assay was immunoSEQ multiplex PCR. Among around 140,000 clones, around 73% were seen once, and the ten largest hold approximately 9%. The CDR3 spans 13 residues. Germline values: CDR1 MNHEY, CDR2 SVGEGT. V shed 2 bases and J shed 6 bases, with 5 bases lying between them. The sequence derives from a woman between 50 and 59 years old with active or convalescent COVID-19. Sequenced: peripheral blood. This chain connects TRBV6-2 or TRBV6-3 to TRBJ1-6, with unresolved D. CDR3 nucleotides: TGTGCCAGCAGTTACGACTTTAATTCACCCCTCCACTTT. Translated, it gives CASSYDFNSPLHF.